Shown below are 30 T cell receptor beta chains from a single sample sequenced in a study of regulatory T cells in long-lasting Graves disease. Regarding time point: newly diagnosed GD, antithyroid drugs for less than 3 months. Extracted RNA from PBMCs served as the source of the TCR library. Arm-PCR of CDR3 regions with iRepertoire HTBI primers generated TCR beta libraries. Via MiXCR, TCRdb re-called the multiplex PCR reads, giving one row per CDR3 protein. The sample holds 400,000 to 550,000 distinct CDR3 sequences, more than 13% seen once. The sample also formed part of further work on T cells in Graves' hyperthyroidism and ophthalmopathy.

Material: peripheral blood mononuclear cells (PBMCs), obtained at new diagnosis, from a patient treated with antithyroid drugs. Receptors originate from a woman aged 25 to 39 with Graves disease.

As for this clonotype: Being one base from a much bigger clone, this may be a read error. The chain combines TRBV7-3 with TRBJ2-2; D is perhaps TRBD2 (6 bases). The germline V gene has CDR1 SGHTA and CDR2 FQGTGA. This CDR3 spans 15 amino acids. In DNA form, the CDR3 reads TGTGTCAGCGCCGGGAGCCAACTGAACACCGGGGAGCTGTTTTTT. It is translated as CVSAGSQLNTGELFF.

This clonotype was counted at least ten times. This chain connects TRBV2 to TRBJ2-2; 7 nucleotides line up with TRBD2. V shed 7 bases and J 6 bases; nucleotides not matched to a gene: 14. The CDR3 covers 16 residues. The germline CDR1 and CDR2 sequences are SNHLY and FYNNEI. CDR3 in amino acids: CASMGWAGALPGELFF. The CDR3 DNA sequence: TGTGCCAGCATGGGGTGGGCGGGAGCCCTGCCCGGGGAGCTGTTTTTT.

This CDR3 reads CASSLPDNKRGNTIYF. In nucleotides, the CDR3 is TGTGCCAGCAGCTTACCCGACAACAAACGAGGAAACACCATATATTTT. The chain recombines TRBV11-2 with TRBJ1-3; D unclear. Per the germline V gene, CDR1 is SGHAT and CDR2 is FQNNGV. This CDR3 has 16 amino acids. Trimming took 2 bases from V and 4 from J, leaving 15 bases between them.

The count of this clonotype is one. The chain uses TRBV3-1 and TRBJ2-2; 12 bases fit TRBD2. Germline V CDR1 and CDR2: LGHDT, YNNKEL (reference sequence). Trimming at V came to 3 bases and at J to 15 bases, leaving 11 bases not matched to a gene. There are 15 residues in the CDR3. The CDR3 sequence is CASSHSASGRGTVFF. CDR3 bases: TGTGCCAGCAGCCATTCAGCTAGCGGGAGGGGGACGGTGTTTTTT.

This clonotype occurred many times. In DNA form, the CDR3 reads TGTGCCAGCAGCCCAGCGGGAGGGCCGGGGGAGACCCAGTACTTC. It specifies CASSPAGGPGETQYF. The chain links TRBV11-2 to TRBJ2-5; 10 bases are a match to TRBD2. Per the germline V gene, CDR1 is SGHAT and CDR2 is FQNNGV. This CDR3 has 15 amino acids. V shed 5 bases and J 5 bases; nucleotides not matched to a gene: 8.

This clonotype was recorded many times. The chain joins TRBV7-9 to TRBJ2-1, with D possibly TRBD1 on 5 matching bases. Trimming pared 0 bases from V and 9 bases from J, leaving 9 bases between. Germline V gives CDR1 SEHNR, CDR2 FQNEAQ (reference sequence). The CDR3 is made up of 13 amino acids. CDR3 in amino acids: CASSLALGPEQFF. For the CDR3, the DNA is TGTGCCAGCAGCTTAGCCCTGGGGCCTGAGCAGTTCTTC.

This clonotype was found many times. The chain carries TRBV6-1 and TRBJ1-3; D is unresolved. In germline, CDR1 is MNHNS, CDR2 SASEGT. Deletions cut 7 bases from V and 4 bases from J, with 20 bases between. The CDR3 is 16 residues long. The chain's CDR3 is CASTVESRTIGNTIYF. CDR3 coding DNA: TGTGCCAGCACCGTCGAGAGCCGAACAATAGGAAACACCATATATTTT.

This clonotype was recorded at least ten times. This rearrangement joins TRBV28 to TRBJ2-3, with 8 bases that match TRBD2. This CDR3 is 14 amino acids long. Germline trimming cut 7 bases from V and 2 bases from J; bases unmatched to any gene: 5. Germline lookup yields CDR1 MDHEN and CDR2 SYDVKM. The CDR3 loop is CASKELADTDTQYF. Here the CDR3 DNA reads TGTGCCAGCAAGGAACTAGCGGACACAGATACGCAGTATTTT.

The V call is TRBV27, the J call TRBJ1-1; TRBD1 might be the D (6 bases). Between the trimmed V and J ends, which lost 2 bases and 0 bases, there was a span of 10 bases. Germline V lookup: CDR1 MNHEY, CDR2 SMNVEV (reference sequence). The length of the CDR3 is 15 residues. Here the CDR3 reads CASSLPAGVNTEAFF. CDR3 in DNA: TGTGCCAGCAGTTTACCGGCAGGGGTGAACACTGAAGCTTTCTTT.

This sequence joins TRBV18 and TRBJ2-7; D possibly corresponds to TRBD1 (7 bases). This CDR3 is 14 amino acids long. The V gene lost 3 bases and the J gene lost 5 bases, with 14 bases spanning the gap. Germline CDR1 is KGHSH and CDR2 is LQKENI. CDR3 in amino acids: CASSPPTGRHEQYF. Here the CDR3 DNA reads TGTGCCAGCTCACCCCCGACAGGGAGGCACGAGCAGTACTTC.

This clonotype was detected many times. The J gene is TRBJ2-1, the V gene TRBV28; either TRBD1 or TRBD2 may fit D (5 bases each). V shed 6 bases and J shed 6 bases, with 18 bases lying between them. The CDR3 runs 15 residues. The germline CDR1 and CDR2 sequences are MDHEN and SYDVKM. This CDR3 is CASSLGSSRGNEQFF. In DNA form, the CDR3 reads TGTGCCAGCAGCTTAGGATCCTCGAGGGGCAATGAGCAGTTCTTC.

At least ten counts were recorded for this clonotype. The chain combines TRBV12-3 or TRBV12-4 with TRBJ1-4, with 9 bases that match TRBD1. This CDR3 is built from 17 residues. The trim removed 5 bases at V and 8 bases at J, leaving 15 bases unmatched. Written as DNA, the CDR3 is TGTGCCAGCAGTCCAGAAGCGGGACAGGGCGGAGAGGAAAAACTGTTTTTT. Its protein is CASSPEAGQGGEEKLFF.

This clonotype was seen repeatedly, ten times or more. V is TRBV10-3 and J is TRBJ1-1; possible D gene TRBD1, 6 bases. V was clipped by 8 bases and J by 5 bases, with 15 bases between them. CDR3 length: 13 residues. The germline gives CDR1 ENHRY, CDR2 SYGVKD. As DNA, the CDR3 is TGTGCCATCGATCAGGGGAAAAGTACTGAAGCTTTCTTT. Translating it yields CAIDQGKSTEAFF.

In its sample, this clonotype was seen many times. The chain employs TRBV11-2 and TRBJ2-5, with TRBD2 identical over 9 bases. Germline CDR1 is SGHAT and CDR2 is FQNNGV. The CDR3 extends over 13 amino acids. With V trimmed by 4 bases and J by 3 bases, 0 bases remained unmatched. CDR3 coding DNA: TGTGCCAGCAGCTGGACTAGCGAAGAGACCCAGTACTTC. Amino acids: CASSWTSEETQYF.

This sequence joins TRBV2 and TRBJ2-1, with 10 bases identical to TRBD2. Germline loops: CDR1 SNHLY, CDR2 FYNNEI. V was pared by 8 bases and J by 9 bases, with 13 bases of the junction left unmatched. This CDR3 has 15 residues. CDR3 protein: CASPAGLAESVEQFF. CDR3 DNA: TGTGCCAGCCCTGCCGGACTAGCGGAAAGTGTTGAGCAGTTCTTC.

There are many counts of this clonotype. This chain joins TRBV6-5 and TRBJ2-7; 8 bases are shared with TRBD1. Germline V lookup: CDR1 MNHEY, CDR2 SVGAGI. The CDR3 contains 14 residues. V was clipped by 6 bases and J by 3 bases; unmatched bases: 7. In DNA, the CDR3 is TGTGCCAGCAGGTACGGACAGGGCCTCTACGAGCAGTACTTC. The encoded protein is CASRYGQGLYEQYF.

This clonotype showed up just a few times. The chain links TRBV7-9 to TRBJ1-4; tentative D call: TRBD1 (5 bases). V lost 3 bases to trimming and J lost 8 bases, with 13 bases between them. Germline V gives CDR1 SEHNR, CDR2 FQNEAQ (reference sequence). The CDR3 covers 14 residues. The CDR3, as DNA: TGTGCCAGCAGCTTGGACCGACGGGACGAAAAACTGTTTTTT. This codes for CASSLDRRDEKLFF.

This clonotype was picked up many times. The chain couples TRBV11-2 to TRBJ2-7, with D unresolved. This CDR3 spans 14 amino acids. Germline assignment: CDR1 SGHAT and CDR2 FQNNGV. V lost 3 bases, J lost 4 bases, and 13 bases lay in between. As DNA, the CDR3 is TGTGCCAGCAGCTTTGGCTCTACTTGGTACGAGCAGTACTTC. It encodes CASSFGSTWYEQYF.

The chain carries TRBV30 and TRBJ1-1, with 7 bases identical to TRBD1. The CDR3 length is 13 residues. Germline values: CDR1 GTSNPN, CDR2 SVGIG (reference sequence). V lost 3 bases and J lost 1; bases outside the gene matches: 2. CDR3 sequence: CAWRDRSNTEAFF. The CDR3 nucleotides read TGTGCCTGGAGGGACAGGTCGAACACTGAAGCTTTCTTT.

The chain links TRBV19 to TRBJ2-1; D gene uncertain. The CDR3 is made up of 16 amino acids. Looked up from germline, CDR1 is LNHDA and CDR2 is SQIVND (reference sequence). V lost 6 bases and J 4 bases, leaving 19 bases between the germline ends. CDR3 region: CASSISMGLSYNEQFF. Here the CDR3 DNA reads TGTGCCAGTAGCATATCTATGGGCCTTTCTTACAATGAGCAGTTCTTC.

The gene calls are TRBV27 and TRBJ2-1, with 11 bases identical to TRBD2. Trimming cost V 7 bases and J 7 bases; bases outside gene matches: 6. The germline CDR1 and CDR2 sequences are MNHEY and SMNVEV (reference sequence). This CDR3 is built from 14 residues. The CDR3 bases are TGTGCCAGCAACCTAGCGGGAGGTAATAATGAGCAGTTCTTC. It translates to CASNLAGGNNEQFF.

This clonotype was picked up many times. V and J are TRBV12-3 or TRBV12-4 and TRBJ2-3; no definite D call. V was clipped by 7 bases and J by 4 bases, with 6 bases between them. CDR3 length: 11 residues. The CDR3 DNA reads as TGTGCCAGCACTTGGGCAGATACGCAGTATTTT. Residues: CASTWADTQYF.

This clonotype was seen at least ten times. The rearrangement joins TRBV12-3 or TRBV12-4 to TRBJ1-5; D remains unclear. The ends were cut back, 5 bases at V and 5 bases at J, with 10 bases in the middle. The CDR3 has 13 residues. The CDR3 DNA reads TGTGCCAGCAGTCAGACGGTGCATCAGCCCCAGCATTTT. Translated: CASSQTVHQPQHF.

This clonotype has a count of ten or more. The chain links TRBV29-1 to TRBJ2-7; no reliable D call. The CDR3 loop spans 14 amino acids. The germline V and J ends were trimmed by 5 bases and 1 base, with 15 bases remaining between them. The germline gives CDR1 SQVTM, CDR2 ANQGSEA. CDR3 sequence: CSVWKGRPSYEQYF. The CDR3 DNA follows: TGCAGCGTTTGGAAAGGCCGACCATCCTACGAGCAGTACTTC.

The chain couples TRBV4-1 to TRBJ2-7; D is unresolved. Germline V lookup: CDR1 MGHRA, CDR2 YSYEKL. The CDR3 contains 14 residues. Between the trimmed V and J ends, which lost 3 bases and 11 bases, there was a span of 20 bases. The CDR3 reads CASSHGIRRIPEYF. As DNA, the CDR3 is TGCGCCAGCAGCCATGGCATTCGAAGGATCCCGGAGTACTTC.

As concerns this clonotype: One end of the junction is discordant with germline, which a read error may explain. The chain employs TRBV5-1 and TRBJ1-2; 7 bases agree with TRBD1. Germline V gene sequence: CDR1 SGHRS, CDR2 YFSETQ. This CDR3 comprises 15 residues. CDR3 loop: CASSTGPGQSYGYTF. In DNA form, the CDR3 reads TGTGCCAGCAGCACAGGCCCGGGACAGAGCTATGGCTACACCTTC. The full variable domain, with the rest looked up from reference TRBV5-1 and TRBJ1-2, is KAGVTQTPRYLIKTRGQQVTLSCSPISGHRSVSWYQQTPGQGLQFLFEYFSETQRNKGNFPGRFSGRQFSNSRSEMNVSTLELGDSALYLCASSTGPGQSYGYTFGSGTRLTVV.

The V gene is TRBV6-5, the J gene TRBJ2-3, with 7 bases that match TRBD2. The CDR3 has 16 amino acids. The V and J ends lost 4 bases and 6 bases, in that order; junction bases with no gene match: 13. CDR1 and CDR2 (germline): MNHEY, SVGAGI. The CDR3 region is CASSSASGTSVDTQYF. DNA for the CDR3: TGTGCCAGCAGTTCCGCTAGCGGCACTAGTGTGGATACGCAGTATTTT.

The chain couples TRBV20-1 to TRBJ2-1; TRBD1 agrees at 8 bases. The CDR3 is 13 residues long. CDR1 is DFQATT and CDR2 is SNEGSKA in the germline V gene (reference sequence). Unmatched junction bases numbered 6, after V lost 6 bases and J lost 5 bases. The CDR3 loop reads CSARTGRDNEQFF. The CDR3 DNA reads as TGCAGTGCGAGGACAGGGCGAGACAATGAGCAGTTCTTC.

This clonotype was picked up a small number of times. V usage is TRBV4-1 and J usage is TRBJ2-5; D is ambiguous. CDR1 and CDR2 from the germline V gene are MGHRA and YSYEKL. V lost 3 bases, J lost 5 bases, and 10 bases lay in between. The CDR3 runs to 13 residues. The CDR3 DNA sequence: TGCGCCAGCAGCCATATGGGTATGGAGACCCAGTACTTC. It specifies CASSHMGMETQYF.

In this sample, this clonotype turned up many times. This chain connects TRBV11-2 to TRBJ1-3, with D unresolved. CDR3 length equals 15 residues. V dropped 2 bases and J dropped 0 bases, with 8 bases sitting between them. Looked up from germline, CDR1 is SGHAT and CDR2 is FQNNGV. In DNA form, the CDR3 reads TGTGCCAGCAGCTTATCTCTCACCTCTGGAAACACCATATATTTT. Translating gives CASSLSLTSGNTIYF.